The clone carrying this T cell receptor (beta chain) has ten or more counts. Its matching antigen is unknown. The data originate from a study of early T cells in non-severe SARS-CoV-2 infection. Study-wide background: The authors sequenced bulk RNA from unsorted whole blood, leaving chains unpaired.

Unique molecular identifier tags were affixed to discrete cDNA molecules. TCRdb fed the 5' RACE reads into MiXCR, producing one record per CDR3 protein. The table has under 75,000 distinct CDR3 sequences, about 12% seen once. The study's findings and limits: Private and CD4 specificities were missed by VDJdb matching, which favored anti-spike CD8 responses.

Losses at the gene ends were 7 bases for V and 0 bases for J; bases not matched to a gene: 6. The CDR3 sequence is 15 residues long. Germline V CDR1 and CDR2: WSHSY, SAAADI. The sequenced material came from whole blood. This TCR was sampled from an adult who was a healthcare worker with PCR-confirmed SARS-CoV-2 infection or an uninfected control (not recorded which). The gene calls are TRBV10-2 and TRBJ2-1; the match to TRBD2 covers 7 bases. The CDR3 protein is CASTSGWSSYNEQFF. The CDR3, as DNA: TGCGCCAGCACTAGCGGATGGAGCTCCTACAATGAGCAGTTCTTC.